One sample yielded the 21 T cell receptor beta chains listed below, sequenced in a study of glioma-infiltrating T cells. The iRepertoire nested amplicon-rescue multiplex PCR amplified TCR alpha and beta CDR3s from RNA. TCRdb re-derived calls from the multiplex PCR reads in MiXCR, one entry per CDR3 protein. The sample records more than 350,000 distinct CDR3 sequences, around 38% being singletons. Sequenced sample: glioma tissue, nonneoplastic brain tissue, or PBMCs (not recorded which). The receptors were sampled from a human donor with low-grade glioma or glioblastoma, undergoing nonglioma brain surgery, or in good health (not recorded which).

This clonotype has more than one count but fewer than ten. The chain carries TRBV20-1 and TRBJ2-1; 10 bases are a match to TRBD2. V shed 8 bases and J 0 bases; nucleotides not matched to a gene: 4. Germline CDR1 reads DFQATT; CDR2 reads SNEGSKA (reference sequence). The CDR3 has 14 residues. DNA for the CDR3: TGCAGTCTAGCGGGAGCTCACTCCTACAATGAGCAGTTCTTC. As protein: CSLAGAHSYNEQFF.

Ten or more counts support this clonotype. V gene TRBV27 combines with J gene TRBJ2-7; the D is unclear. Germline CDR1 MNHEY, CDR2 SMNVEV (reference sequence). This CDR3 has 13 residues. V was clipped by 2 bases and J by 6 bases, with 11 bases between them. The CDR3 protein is CASSLRQAPEQYF. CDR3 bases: TGTGCCAGCAGTTTAAGACAAGCCCCCGAGCAGTACTTC.

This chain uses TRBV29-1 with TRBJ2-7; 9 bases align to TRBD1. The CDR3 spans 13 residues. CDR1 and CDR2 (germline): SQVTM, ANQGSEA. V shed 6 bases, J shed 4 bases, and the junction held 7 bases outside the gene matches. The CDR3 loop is CSVVYRGQYEQYF. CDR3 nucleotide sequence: TGCAGCGTAGTATACAGGGGGCAGTACGAGCAGTACTTC.

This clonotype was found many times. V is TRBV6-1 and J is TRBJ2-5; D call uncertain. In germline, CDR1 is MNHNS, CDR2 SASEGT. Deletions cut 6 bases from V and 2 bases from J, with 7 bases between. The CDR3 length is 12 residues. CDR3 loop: CASRLTQETQYF. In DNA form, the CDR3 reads TGTGCCAGCAGATTGACACAAGAGACCCAGTACTTC.

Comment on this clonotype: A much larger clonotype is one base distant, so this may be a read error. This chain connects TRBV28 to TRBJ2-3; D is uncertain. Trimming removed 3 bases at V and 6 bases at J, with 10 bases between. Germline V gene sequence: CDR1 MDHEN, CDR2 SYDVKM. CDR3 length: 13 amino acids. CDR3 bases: TGTGCCAGCAGTTTGAGGAGTGGTGATACGCAGTATTTT. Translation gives CASSLRSGDTQYF.

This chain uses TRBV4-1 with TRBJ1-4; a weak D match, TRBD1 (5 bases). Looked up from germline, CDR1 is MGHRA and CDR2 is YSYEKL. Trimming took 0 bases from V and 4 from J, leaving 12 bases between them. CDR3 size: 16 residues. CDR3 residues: CASSQDFHRNNEKLFF. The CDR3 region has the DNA TGCGCCAGCAGCCAAGATTTTCACAGGAATAATGAAAAACTGTTTTTT.

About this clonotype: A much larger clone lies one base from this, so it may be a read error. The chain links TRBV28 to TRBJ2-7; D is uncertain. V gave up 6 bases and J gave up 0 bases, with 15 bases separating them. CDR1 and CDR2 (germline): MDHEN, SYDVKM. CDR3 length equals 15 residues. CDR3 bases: TGTGCCAGCAGCTTAGGAGTTGGTCCCTCCTACGAGCAGTACTTC. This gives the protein CASSLGVGPSYEQYF.

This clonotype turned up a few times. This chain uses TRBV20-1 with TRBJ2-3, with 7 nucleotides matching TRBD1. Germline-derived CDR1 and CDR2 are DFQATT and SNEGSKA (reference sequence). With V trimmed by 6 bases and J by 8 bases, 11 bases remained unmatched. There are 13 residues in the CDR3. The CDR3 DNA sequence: TGCAGTGCCCTCGAGGGACAGTCCGGTACGCAGTATTTT. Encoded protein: CSALEGQSGTQYF.

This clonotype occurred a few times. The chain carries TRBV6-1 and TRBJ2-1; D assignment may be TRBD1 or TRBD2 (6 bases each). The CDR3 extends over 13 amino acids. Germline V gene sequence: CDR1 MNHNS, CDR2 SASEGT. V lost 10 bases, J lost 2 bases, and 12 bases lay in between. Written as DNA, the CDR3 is TGTGCCACCGCCCGGGGGCCCTACAATGAGCAGTTCTTC. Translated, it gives CATARGPYNEQFF.

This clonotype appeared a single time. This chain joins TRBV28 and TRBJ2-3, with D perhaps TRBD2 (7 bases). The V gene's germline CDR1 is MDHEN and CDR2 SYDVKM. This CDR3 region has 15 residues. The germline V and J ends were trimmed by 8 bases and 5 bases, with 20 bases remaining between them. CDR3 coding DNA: TGTGCCAGCGGGAAGAGCGGGGAGGGGGAAGATACGCAGTATTTT. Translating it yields CASGKSGEGEDTQYF.

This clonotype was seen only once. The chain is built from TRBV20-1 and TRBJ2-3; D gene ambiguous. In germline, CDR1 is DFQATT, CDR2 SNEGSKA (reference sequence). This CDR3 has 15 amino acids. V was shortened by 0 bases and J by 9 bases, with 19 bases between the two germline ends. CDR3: CSARDSSKFGQTQYF. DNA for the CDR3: TGCAGTGCTAGAGATTCCTCGAAATTCGGTCAAACGCAGTATTTT.

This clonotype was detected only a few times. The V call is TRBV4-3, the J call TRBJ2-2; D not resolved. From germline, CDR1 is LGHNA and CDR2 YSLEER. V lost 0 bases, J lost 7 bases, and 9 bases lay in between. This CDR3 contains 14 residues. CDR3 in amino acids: CASSQDEFGGELFF. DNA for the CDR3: TGCGCCAGCAGCCAAGATGAGTTTGGCGGGGAGCTGTTTTTT.

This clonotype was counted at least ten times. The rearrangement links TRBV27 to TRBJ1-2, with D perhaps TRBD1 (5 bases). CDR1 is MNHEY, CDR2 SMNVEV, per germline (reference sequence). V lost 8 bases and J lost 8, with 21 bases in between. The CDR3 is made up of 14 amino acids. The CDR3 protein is CASGGLTGYAGYTF. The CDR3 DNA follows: TGTGCCAGCGGGGGACTGACGGGCTATGCCGGCTACACCTTC.

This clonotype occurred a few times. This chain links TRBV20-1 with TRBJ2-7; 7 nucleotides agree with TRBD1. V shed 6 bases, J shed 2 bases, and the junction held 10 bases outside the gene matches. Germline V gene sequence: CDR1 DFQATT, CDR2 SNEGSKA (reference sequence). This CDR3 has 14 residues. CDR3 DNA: TGCAGTGCAGATGGACAGGCTTCAACCTACGAGCAGTACTTC. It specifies CSADGQASTYEQYF.

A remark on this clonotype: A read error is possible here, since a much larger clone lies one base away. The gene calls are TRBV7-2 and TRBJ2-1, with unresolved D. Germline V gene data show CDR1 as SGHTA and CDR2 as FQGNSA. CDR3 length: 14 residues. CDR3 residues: CAGSLAVLSNEQFF. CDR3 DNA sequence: TGTGCCGGCAGCTTGGCAGTCCTCTCCAATGAGCAGTTCTTC.

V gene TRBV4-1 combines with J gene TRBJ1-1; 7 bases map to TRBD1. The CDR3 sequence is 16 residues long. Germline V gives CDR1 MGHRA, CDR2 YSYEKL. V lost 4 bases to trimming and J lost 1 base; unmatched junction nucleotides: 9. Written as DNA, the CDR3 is TGCGCCAGCAGCCGATCTTTGGGGGACAGGAACACTGAAGCTTTCTTT. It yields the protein CASSRSLGDRNTEAFF.

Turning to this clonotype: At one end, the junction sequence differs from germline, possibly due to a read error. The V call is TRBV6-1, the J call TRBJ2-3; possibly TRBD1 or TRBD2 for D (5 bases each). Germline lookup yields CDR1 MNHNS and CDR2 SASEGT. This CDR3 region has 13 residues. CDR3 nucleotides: TGTCCCAGCAGTGAAGTTAGGGACCTTACGCAGTATTTT. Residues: CPSSEVRDLTQYF.

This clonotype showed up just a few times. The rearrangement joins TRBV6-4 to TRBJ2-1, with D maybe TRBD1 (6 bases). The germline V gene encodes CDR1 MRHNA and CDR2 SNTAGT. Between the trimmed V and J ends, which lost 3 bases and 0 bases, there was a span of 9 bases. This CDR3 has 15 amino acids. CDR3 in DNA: TGTGCCAGCAGTGATACAGGGAGCTCCTACAATGAGCAGTTCTTC. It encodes CASSDTGSSYNEQFF.

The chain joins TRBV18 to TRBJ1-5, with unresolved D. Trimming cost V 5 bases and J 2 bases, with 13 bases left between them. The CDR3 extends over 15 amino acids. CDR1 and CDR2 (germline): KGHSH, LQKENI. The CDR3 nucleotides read TGTGCCAGCTCATCCCAGGCGGGCGGCAATCAGCCCCAGCATTTT. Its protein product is CASSSQAGGNQPQHF.

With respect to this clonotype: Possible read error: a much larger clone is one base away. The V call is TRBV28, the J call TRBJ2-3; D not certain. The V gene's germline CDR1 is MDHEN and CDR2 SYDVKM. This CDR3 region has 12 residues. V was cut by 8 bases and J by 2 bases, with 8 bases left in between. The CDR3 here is CASPAPTDTQYF. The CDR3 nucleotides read TGTGCCAGCCCCGCCCCCACAGATACGCAGTATTTT.

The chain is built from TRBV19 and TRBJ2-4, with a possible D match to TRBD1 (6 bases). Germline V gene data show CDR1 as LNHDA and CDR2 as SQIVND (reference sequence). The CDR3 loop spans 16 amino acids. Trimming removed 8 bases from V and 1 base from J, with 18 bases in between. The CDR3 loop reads CASARGTGTAKNIQYF. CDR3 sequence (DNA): TGTGCCAGTGCTAGGGGCACAGGGACCGCCAAAAACATTCAGTACTTC.